This T cell receptor (beta chain) was found in a study of post-analysis software for immune sequencing data. Study summary: Recorded disease courses covered relapsing-remitting, secondary progressive and progressive-relapsing multiple sclerosis. Some patients had no subtype annotation.

The study's findings and limits: Batch-mates among the samples co-clustered strongly by F measure. Relative to controls, patients had five TRBV segments at higher frequency, with TRBV5-6, TRBV5-1 and TRBV20-1 among these. Relative to controls, patients with multiple sclerosis showed significantly lower normalized Chao1 diversity.

Of note for this clonotype: Its antigen is as yet unknown. Given a much more abundant clone one base away, this may be a read error.

TCR beta cDNA libraries had unique molecular identifiers. Each batch of 1 to 10 million T cells produced hundreds of thousands of cDNA molecules. TCRdb reanalysed the PCR reads using MiXCR and keeps one entry per CDR3 protein. The sample carries hundreds of thousands of distinct CDR3 sequences, 35% to 40% recorded once. The CDR3 is made up of 16 amino acids. The trim removed 3 bases at V and 3 bases at J, leaving 6 bases unmatched. In germline, CDR1 is MGHDK, CDR2 SYGVNS. The sample was blood. The rearrangement uses TRBV25-1 and TRBJ2-1; 9 bases fit TRBD2. The sequence was obtained from a girl between 10 and 17 years old with multiple sclerosis. The CDR3 bases are TGTGCCAGCAGTGATCCACGAGCGGGGGGCTACAATGAGCAGTTCTTC. Protein product: CASSDPRAGGYNEQFF.